Described below is a single TCR beta chain sequence and its context. Its antigen remains unknown. The sample is drawn from a study of T cells in localized non-small cell lung cancer. Study results and limitations: Detection in adjacent lung was observed for a median 57 of the top 100 tumor clones.

Assay: immunoSEQ multiplex PCR; the TCRdb copy retains only in-frame clones and omits some. The table lists around 1,200 clones, under 25% of them singletons. The specimen was normal lung tissue next to the tumor, collected before any cancer treatment. The TCR sequence derives from a man aged 40 to 69 with stage I squamous cell lung carcinoma.

CDR3 protein: CASSIRGGGDHYEQYF. DNA of the CDR3: TGTGCCAGTAGTATCCGCGGGGGGGGCGACCACTACGAGCAGTACTTC. The chain combines TRBV19 with TRBJ2-7, with 9 bases matching TRBD2. CDR1 and CDR2 from the germline V gene are LNHDA and SQIVND (reference sequence). The ends lost 3 bases at V and 3 bases at J; junction bases unmatched: 9. CDR3 size: 16 residues.